The 19 T cell receptor beta chains listed next were all sequenced from one sample in a study of shared clonotypes between healthy human individuals. The method was immunoSEQ multiplex PCR; TCRdb's version includes in-frame clones alone and lacks a portion of them. The sample holds around 320,000 clones, about nine tenths seen once. Sequences were obtained from memory CD8+ T cells sorted from blood. The subset is: CD45RO+ cells pooled with CCR7-negative TemRA cells. These receptors all come from a man aged 18 to 29 in good health.

The rearrangement joins TRBV2 to TRBJ1-6; a weak D match, TRBD1 (6 bases). Germline lookup yields CDR1 SNHLY and CDR2 FYNNEI. The germline V and J ends were trimmed by 0 bases and 7 bases, with 10 bases remaining between them. The CDR3 loop spans 15 amino acids. CDR3 nucleotides: TGTGCCAGCAGTGAAGCAGGGGGAACGAATTCACCCCTCCACTTT. It yields the protein CASSEAGGTNSPLHF.

Note on this clone: The junction differs from germline at one of its ends, possibly a read error. V and J are TRBV30 and TRBJ1-1; D perhaps matches TRBD1 (5 bases). The V gene's germline CDR1 is GTSNPN and CDR2 SVGIG (reference sequence). The CDR3 consists of 11 residues. CDR3 coding DNA: TGTGCCTGGACTGGGGCCTCGGCGGAGATCTTT. Translating it yields CAWTGASAEIF. Looking up the rest from reference TRBV30 and TRBJ1-1 gives the full variable domain: SQTIHQWPATLVQPVGSPLSLECTVEGTSNPNLYWYRQAAGRGLQLLFYSVGIGQISSEVPQNLSASRPQDRQFILSSKKLLLSDSGFYLCAWTGASAEIFGQGTRLTVV.

V gene TRBV29-1 combines with J gene TRBJ1-2; D perhaps matches TRBD1 (5 bases). This CDR3 is built from 11 residues. Trimming removed 1 base at V and 8 bases at J, with 8 bases between. CDR1 is SQVTM, CDR2 ANQGSEA, per germline. CDR3 bases: TGCAGCGTTGAAGGCAGGGTGGGCTACACCTTC. This sequence encodes CSVEGRVGYTF.

J is TRBJ1-3 and V is TRBV29-1; the match to TRBD1 covers 10 bases. CDR1 and CDR2 (germline): SQVTM, ANQGSEA. V lost 4 bases and J lost 0; bases outside the gene matches: 3. The CDR3 has 15 amino acids. The CDR3 sequence: CSVGTGGLSGNTIYF. The CDR3 DNA sequence: TGCAGCGTTGGGACAGGGGGACTCTCTGGAAACACCATATATTTT.

The chain combines TRBV6-1 with TRBJ1-1; no definite D call. This CDR3 contains 14 residues. Germline lookup yields CDR1 MNHNS and CDR2 SASEGT. With 3 bases removed from V and 3 bases from J, the gap between germline ends came to 11 bases. CDR3 in DNA: TGTGCCAGCAGTGAGTTCGGTAGGTACACTGAAGCTTTCTTT. Protein product: CASSEFGRYTEAFF.

Comment on this clone: Other nucleotide sequences from this sample produce the same CDR3. V and J are TRBV19 and TRBJ2-7, with no clear D. In germline, CDR1 is LNHDA, CDR2 SQIVND (reference sequence). The CDR3 sequence is 13 residues long. Trimming left V 5 bases short and J 3 bases short, with 11 bases between. CDR3 amino acids: CASSPGHLYEQYF. In DNA form, the CDR3 reads TGTGCCAGTAGTCCCGGGCACCTCTACGAGCAGTACTTC.

The chain is built from TRBV28 and TRBJ2-1; a weak D match, TRBD2 (6 bases). V was cut by 5 bases and J by 5 bases, with 19 bases left in between. The CDR3 runs to 16 residues. Germline CDR1 is MDHEN and CDR2 is SYDVKM. The CDR3 sequence is CASSTPRIGTHNEQFF. CDR3 DNA: TGTGCCAGCAGTACCCCCCGAATCGGGACTCACAATGAGCAGTTCTTC.

The chain employs TRBV4-1 and TRBJ2-1, with D unclear. This CDR3 contains 16 residues. Germline V gene sequence: CDR1 MGHRA, CDR2 YSYEKL. The V gene lost 0 bases and the J gene lost 7 bases, with 16 bases spanning the gap. CDR3 region: CASSQEIGLGGNEQFF. DNA for the CDR3: TGCGCCAGCAGCCAAGAAATAGGCCTGGGTGGAAATGAGCAGTTCTTC.

The chain is built from TRBV9 and TRBJ2-5; possibly TRBD1 or TRBD2 for D (6 bases each). V was cut by 4 bases and J by 2 bases, with 18 bases left in between. The CDR3 is made up of 16 amino acids. Germline V gene sequence: CDR1 SGDLS, CDR2 YYNGEE. The CDR3 coding sequence is TGTGCCAGCAGCCCCGATGGAGGGGGAAGTCAAGAGACCCAGTACTTC. It yields the protein CASSPDGGGSQETQYF.

V gene TRBV7-2 combines with J gene TRBJ2-5; 11 bases agree with TRBD2. Germline CDR1 is SGHTA and CDR2 is FQGNSA. CDR3 length equals 15 residues. V was clipped by 3 bases and J by 9 bases; unmatched bases: 9. The CDR3 DNA is TGTGCCAGCAGCTTTATAGCGGGGGGGCTGGAAGCCCAGTACTTC. Encoded protein: CASSFIAGGLEAQYF.

The V call is TRBV28, the J call TRBJ2-1; 13 bases agree with TRBD2. Trimming cost V 4 bases and J 6 bases; bases outside gene matches: 6. Germline-derived CDR1 and CDR2 are MDHEN and SYDVKM. This CDR3 is built from 16 residues. CDR3 amino acids: CASSSRTSGGFNEQFF. The DNA for the CDR3 is TGTGCCAGCAGTTCCAGGACTAGCGGGGGCTTCAATGAGCAGTTCTTC.

The V call is TRBV7-9, the J call TRBJ1-1, with a weak D call TRBD1 (6 bases). V was cut by 1 base and J by 0 bases, with 12 bases left in between. The germline gives CDR1 SEHNR, CDR2 FQNEAQ (reference sequence). The CDR3 runs 16 residues. CDR3 in DNA: TGTGCCAGCAGCTTAGGTCGGACAGTGATGAACACTGAAGCTTTCTTT. Its translation is CASSLGRTVMNTEAFF.

The CDR3 protein is CASLLSNSGEQYF. CDR3 in DNA: TGCGCCAGCCTTCTTTCTAATTCCGGCGAGCAGTACTTC. The gene calls are TRBV10-2 and TRBJ2-7; no firm D call. The CDR3 contains 13 residues. Germline loops: CDR1 WSHSY, CDR2 SAAADI. Deletions cut 8 bases from V and 6 bases from J, with 17 bases between.

This clone showed up many times. The genes are TRBV5-6 and TRBJ1-2; D is unclear. The CDR3 consists of 16 residues. The ends were cut back, 4 bases at V and 4 bases at J, with 20 bases in the middle. Germline V gives CDR1 SGHDT, CDR2 YYEEEE. The CDR3 loop reads CASSQNVVAQIYGYTF. CDR3 coding DNA: TGTGCCAGCAGCCAAAATGTGGTGGCGCAAATCTATGGCTACACCTTC.

On this clone: Other DNA variants within this sample encode the same CDR3. The rearrangement uses TRBV4-1 and TRBJ2-7; D is unclear. This CDR3 contains 14 residues. The V gene's germline CDR1 is MGHRA and CDR2 YSYEKL. V lost 1 base and J 2 bases, leaving 9 bases between the germline ends. CDR3 sequence (DNA): TGCGCCAGCAGCCAAGTGGATTCTACCTACGAGCAGTACTTC. As protein: CASSQVDSTYEQYF.

The V call is TRBV11-2, the J call TRBJ2-1; 7 bases are a match to TRBD2. The trim removed 2 bases at V and 9 bases at J, leaving 13 bases unmatched. CDR3 length: 16 amino acids. Per the germline V gene, CDR1 is SGHAT and CDR2 is FQNNGV. CDR3 region: CASSLLSAGVNSEQFF. Here the CDR3 DNA reads TGTGCCAGCAGCTTATTGAGCGCGGGAGTGAATAGTGAGCAGTTCTTC.

The J gene is TRBJ2-2, the V gene TRBV5-8, with TRBD1 matching over 8 bases. V lost 5 bases to trimming and J lost 0 bases; unmatched junction nucleotides: 9. This CDR3 region has 17 residues. Germline CDR1 is SGHTS and CDR2 is YDEGEE. The CDR3 here is CASRNLDRDANTGELFF. CDR3 nucleotide sequence: TGTGCCAGCAGGAATCTGGACAGGGACGCGAACACCGGGGAGCTGTTTTTT.

This clone came up a few times. The rearrangement uses TRBV5-4 and TRBJ1-1, with D uncertain. Germline V CDR1 and CDR2: SGHNT, YYREEE (reference sequence). This CDR3 spans 13 amino acids. The V end lost 4 bases, the J end lost 2 bases, and 9 bases lay between the germline ends. The CDR3 is CASSPTTNTEAFF. CDR3 DNA sequence: TGTGCCAGCAGCCCTACGACTAACACTGAAGCTTTCTTT.

The genes are TRBV13 and TRBJ2-5, with TRBD2 matching over 10 bases. J lost 5 bases, V lost 0 bases, and 6 bases had no gene match. Germline assignment: CDR1 PRHDT and CDR2 FYEKMQ (reference sequence). The CDR3 extends over 16 amino acids. The CDR3 bases are TGTGCCAGCAGCTTAGGTGCTAGCGGGAGTCTGGAGACCCAGTACTTC. Its protein product is CASSLGASGSLETQYF.